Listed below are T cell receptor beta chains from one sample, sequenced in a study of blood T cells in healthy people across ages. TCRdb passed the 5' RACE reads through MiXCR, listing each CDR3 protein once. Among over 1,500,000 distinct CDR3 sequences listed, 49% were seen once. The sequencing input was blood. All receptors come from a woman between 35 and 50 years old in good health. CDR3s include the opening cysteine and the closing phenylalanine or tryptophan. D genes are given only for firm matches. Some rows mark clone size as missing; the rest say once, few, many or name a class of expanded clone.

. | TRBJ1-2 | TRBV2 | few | CASSDLETNYGYTF | TGTGCCAGCAGTGATTTAGAGACTAACTATGGCTACACCTTC
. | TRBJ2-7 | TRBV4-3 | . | CASSQDHLCEQYF | TGCGCCAGCAGCCAAGACCACCTCTGCGAGCAGTACTTC
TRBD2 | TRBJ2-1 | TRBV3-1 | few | CASSPSRLAHEQFF | TGTGCCAGCAGCCCCAGTAGACTAGCCCATGAGCAGTTCTTC
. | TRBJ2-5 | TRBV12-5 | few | CASGLLDQETQYF | TGTGCTAGTGGTTTGCTGGATCAAGAGACCCAGTACTTC
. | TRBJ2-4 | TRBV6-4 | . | CASVPLAKNIQYF | TGTGCCAGCGTTCCATTAGCCAAAAACATTCAGTACTTC
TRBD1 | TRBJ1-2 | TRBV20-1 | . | CSAPTGGSYGYTF | TGCAGTGCGCCAACAGGGGGCTCATATGGCTACACCTTC
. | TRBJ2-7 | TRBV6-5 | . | CASSYPGNEQYF | TGTGCCAGCAGTTACCCAGGGAACGAGCAGTACTTC
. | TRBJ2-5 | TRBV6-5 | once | CASSWALALGEETQYF | TGTGCCAGCAGTTGGGCCTTGGCCCTAGGGGAAGAGACCCAGTACTTC
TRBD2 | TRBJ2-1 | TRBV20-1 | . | CSAQPLAGDANEQFF | TGCAGTGCTCAACCACTAGCGGGGGATGCGAATGAGCAGTTCTTC
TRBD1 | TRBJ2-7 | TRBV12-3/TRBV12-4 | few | CASSYGQGGQYF | TGTGCCAGCAGTTACGGACAGGGAGGGCAGTACTTC
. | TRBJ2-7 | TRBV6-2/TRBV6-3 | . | CASSYSSSGIEQYF | TGTGCCAGCAGTTATAGCTCCTCCGGGATCGAGCAGTACTTC
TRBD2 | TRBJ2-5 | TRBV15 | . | CATSRFGTSAIQETQYF | TGTGCCACCAGCAGATTCGGGACTAGCGCAATCCAAGAGACCCAGTACTTC
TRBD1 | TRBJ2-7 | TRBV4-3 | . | CASSQDEAGGEGYNEQYF | TGCGCCAGCAGCCAAGATGAGGCAGGGGGCGAAGGATACAATGAGCAGTACTTC
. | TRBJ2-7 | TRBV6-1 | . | CASSVPVSYEQYF | TGTGCCAGCAGTGTACCGGTCTCCTACGAGCAGTACTTC
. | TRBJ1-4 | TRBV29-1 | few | CSVGGGTAATNEKLFF | TGCAGCGTGGGGGGCGGGACCGCCGCAACTAATGAAAAACTGTTTTTT
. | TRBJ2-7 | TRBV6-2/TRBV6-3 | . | CASSLMDSAATYEQYF | TGTGCCAGCAGCCTAATGGATTCGGCGGCGACCTACGAGCAGTACTTC
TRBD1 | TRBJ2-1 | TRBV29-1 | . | CSTRQGPSYNEQFF | TGCAGCACTAGACAGGGTCCGTCCTACAATGAGCAGTTCTTC
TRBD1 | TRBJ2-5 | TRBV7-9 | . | CASTGLQGQETQYF | TGTGCCAGCACCGGGTTACAGGGGCAGGAGACCCAGTACTTC
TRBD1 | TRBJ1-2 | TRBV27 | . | CASRTTGSMGGYTF | TGTGCCAGCAGGACGACAGGGAGTATGGGTGGCTACACCTTC
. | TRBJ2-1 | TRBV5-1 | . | CASSLDDPGGEQFF | TGCGCCAGCAGCTTGGATGACCCGGGTGGTGAGCAGTTCTTC
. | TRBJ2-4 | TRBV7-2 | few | CASSNRASSRDNIQYF | TGTGCCAGCAGCAACCGCGCTAGCTCTAGGGATAACATTCAGTACTTC
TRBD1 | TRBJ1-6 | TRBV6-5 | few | CASSYFPGQGALGSPLHF | TGTGCCAGCAGTTACTTCCCGGGACAGGGGGCCTTGGGATCACCCCTCCACTTT
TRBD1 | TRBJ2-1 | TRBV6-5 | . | CASSRKTGPYNEQFF | TGTGCCAGCAGTCGAAAGACAGGGCCTTACAATGAGCAGTTCTTC
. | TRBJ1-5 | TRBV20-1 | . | CSAGIAADSNQPQHF | TGCAGTGCTGGAATCGCGGCAGATAGCAATCAGCCCCAGCATTTT